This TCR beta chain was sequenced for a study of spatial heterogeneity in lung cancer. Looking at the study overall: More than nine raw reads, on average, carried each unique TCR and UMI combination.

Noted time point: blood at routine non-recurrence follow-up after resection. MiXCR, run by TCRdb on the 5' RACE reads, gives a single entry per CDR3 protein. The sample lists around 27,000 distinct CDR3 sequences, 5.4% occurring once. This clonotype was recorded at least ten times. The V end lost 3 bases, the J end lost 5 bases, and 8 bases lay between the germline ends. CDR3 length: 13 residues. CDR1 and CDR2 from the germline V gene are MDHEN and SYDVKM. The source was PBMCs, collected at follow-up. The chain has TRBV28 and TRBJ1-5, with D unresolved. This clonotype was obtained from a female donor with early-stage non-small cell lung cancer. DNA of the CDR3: TGTGCCAGCAGTTTCCAAGAGGATCAGCCCCAGCATTTT. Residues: CASSFQEDQPQHF.